This paragraph reports one TCR beta chain. CDR3 length equals 16 residues. Deletions cut 4 bases from V and 1 base from J, with 17 bases between. Germline V gene sequence: CDR1 MNHEY, CDR2 SMNVEV (reference sequence). The entry originates in a study of blood T cell repertoires in COVID-19. The repertoire was sequenced with immunoSEQ multiplex PCR; TCRdb's copy has only in-frame clones and lacks some. This table holds hundreds of thousands of clones, 90% found once. This sequence originates from a woman in her thirties or forties with COVID-19, enrolled during active disease. The sample taken for sequencing was peripheral blood. The genes are TRBV27 and TRBJ2-7; D is perhaps TRBD1 (5 bases). CDR3 sequence (DNA): TGTGCCAGCAGTTCCAGGGATGGGTTTTTTTCCTACGAGCAGTACTTC. Translating it yields CASSSRDGFFSYEQYF.